The next 13 T cell receptor beta chains were all read from a single sample in a study of regulatory T cells in long-lasting Graves disease. Time point indicated: newly diagnosed GD, antithyroid drugs for less than 3 months. RNA isolated from PBMCs was used to make the TCR library. Arm-PCR of CDR3 regions and iRepertoire HTBI primers were the basis on which TCR beta libraries were built. One entry per CDR3 protein, called by TCRdb with MiXCR from the multiplex PCR reads. The sample yields about 240,000 distinct CDR3 sequences, 20% to 25% seen once. The material was peripheral blood mononuclear cells (PBMCs), obtained at new diagnosis, from a patient treated with antithyroid drugs. The receptor source for this set is a female donor with Graves disease.

This clonotype was detected ten times or more. The gene calls are TRBV9 and TRBJ2-3; the D gene is possibly TRBD2 (5 bases). This CDR3 spans 15 amino acids. Trimming shortened V by 0 bases and J by 1 base, and 9 bases separated the two germline ends. The germline V gene has CDR1 SGDLS and CDR2 YYNGEE. CDR3 loop: CASSVGGGRTDTQYF. In DNA, the CDR3 is TGTGCCAGCAGCGTAGGAGGCGGGCGCACAGATACGCAGTATTTT.

This clonotype was seen only a few times. At one end, the junction sequence differs from germline, possibly due to a read error. The V and J genes are TRBV7-2 and TRBJ1-4, with D possibly TRBD1 on 5 matching bases. The CDR3 sequence is 14 residues long. CDR1 and CDR2 (germline): SGHTA, FQGNSA. The CDR3: CASSTRVSYEKLFF. DNA of the CDR3: TGTGCCAGCAGCACCAGGGTTTCCTACGAAAAACTGTTCTTT.

The chain couples TRBV11-1 to TRBJ2-1, with D perhaps assigned TRBD1 or TRBD2 (5 bases each). There are 14 residues in the CDR3. The V gene's germline CDR1 is SGHAT and CDR2 FQDESV (reference sequence). V dropped 3 bases and J dropped 8 bases, with 14 bases sitting between them. CDR3 in amino acids: CASSFSGTRHEQFF. The CDR3 nucleotides read TGTGCCAGCAGCTTCTCCGGGACCAGACATGAGCAGTTCTTC.

This clonotype has ten or more counts. The J gene is TRBJ2-3, the V gene TRBV27; 8 nucleotides agree with TRBD2. The germline V gene encodes CDR1 MNHEY and CDR2 SMNVEV (reference sequence). The CDR3 spans 14 residues. V lost 4 bases, J lost 3 bases, and 3 bases stayed unmatched. This CDR3 is CASSSRLATDTQYF. CDR3 DNA: TGTGCCAGCAGTTCCCGACTAGCGACAGATACGCAGTATTTT.

This clonotype was counted ten times or more. The gene calls are TRBV28 and TRBJ2-7, with 7 bases matching TRBD1. V lost 5 bases to trimming and J lost 7 bases; unmatched junction nucleotides: 5. The CDR3 loop spans 12 amino acids. Germline V lookup: CDR1 MDHEN, CDR2 SYDVKM. The chain's CDR3 is CASSRGGWEQYF. In nucleotides, the CDR3 is TGTGCCAGCAGTAGAGGGGGCTGGGAGCAGTACTTC.

Many counts were recorded for this clonotype. This chain joins TRBV7-9 and TRBJ2-1, with 8 bases identical to TRBD1. V shed 5 bases, J shed 3 bases, and the junction held 3 bases outside the gene matches. Germline assignment: CDR1 SEHNR and CDR2 FQNEAQ (reference sequence). There are 14 residues in the CDR3. The CDR3 DNA is TGTGCCAGCAGCAGGGGACAGGACTACAATGAGCAGTTCTTC. Amino acids: CASSRGQDYNEQFF.

This clonotype showed up just a few times. A far larger clone is just one base off, so this is likely a read error. The V and J genes are TRBV2 and TRBJ2-7; tentative D call: TRBD2 (6 bases). This CDR3 region has 13 residues. V was trimmed by 7 bases and J by 7 bases, leaving 17 bases between them. Germline CDR1 SNHLY, CDR2 FYNNEI. Here the CDR3 reads CASTARGGNEQYF. The CDR3 nucleotides read TGTGCCAGCACTGCACGGGGAGGCAATGAGCAGTACTTC. Using reference TRBV2 and TRBJ2-7 for the parts outside the CDR3, the full variable domain is EPEVTQTPSHQVTQMGQEVILRCVPISNHLYFYWYRQILGQKVEFLVSFYNNEISEKSEIFDDQFSVERPDGSNFTLKIRSTKLEDSAMYFCASTARGGNEQYFGPGTRLTVT.

This clonotype was seen ten or more times. The V call is TRBV19, the J call TRBJ1-4; D is uncertain. The CDR3 extends over 14 amino acids. Between the trimmed V and J ends, which lost 6 bases and 3 bases, there was a span of 11 bases. Germline V gene lookup returns CDR1 LNHDA and CDR2 SQIVND (reference sequence). The CDR3 region has the DNA TGTGCCAGTAGGAAGGAGGGCTCTAATGAAAAACTGTTTTTT. Translated, it gives CASRKEGSNEKLFF.

This clonotype was seen many times. This sequence joins TRBV6-2 or TRBV6-3 and TRBJ2-7, with 9 nucleotides matching TRBD2. The junction had 13 bases not matched to a gene; V was cut back by 0 bases and J by 4 bases. In germline, CDR1 is MNHEY, CDR2 SVGEGT. The CDR3 extends over 18 amino acids. The CDR3 DNA follows: TGTGCCAGCAGTTACTCCCCCTCAGCGGGGGGCCTGGGATACGAGCAGTACTTC. Its protein is CASSYSPSAGGLGYEQYF.

This clonotype occurred many times. V is TRBV10-3 and J is TRBJ2-3; 7 bases align to TRBD2. The CDR3 spans 16 residues. V dropped 3 bases and J dropped 0; count of bases not matched to a gene: 6. The V gene's germline CDR1 is ENHRY and CDR2 SYGVKD. The CDR3 loop reads CAISDTQRGSTDTQYF. The CDR3 region has the DNA TGTGCCATCAGTGATACCCAGCGGGGAAGCACAGATACGCAGTATTTT.

There are many counts of this clonotype. The V call is TRBV9, the J call TRBJ2-1; D may correspond to TRBD1 or TRBD2 (5 bases each). The CDR3 length is 16 residues. Germline V gives CDR1 SGDLS, CDR2 YYNGEE. The V end was cut by 4 bases, the J end by 6 bases, with 20 bases between. The CDR3 DNA follows: TGTGCCAGCAGCTGGACCGGGACCGGAGTGGGCAATGAGCAGTTCTTC. This codes for CASSWTGTGVGNEQFF. Drawing the rest from reference TRBV9 and TRBJ2-1, the complete variable domain is DSGVTQTPKHLITATGQRVTLRCSPRSGDLSVYWYQQSLDQGLQFLIQYYNGEERAKGNILERFSAQQFPDLHSELNLSSLELGDSALYFCASSWTGTGVGNEQFFGPGTRLTVL.

The sample holds a few counts of this clonotype. The chain has TRBV7-9 and TRBJ2-5; D remains ambiguous. CDR1 SEHNR and CDR2 FQNEAQ come from the germline V gene (reference sequence). V lost 0 bases to trimming and J lost 2 bases, with 13 bases between them. This CDR3 has 16 amino acids. In DNA form, the CDR3 reads TGTGCCAGCAGCTTAGCGAGGTCGGCGGCACAAGAGACCCAGTACTTC. Residues: CASSLARSAAQETQYF.

The V and J genes are TRBV10-2 and TRBJ2-3; 8 bases align to TRBD2. Per the germline V gene, CDR1 is WSHSY and CDR2 is SAAADI. This CDR3 has 15 amino acids. V gave up 4 bases and J gave up 7 bases; unmatched junction bases: 10. The CDR3 sequence: CASSAFGRGKNTQYF. For the CDR3, the DNA is TGCGCCAGCAGTGCATTCGGGAGGGGTAAAAATACGCAGTATTTT.